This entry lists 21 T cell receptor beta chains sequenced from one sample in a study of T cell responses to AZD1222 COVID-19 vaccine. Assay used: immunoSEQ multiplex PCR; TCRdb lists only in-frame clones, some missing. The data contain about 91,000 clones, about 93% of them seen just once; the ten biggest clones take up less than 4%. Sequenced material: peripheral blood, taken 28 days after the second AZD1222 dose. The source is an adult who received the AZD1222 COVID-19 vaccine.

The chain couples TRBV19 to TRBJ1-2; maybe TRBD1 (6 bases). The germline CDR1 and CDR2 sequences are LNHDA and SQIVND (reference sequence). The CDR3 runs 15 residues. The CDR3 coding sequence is TGTCCCCAGGGTGTTAGGGGGGATCTTAACTATGGCTACACCTTC. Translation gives CPQGVRGDLNYGYTF.

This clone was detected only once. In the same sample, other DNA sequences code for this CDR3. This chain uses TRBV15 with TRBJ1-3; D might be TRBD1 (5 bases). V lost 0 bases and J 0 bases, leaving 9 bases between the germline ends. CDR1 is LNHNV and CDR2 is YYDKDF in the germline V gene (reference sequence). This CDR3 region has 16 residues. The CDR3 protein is CATSRDRGVSGNTIYF. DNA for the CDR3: TGTGCCACCAGCAGAGATAGGGGAGTCTCTGGAAACACCATATATTTT.

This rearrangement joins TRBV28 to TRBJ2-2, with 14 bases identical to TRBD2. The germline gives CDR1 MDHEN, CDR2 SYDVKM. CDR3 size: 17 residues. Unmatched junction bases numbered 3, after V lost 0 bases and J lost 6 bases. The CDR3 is CASSLWRLAGGPGELFF. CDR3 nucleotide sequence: TGTGCCAGCAGTTTATGGAGACTAGCGGGGGGGCCCGGGGAGCTGTTTTTT. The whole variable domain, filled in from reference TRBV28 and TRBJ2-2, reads DVKVTQSSRYLVKRTGEKVFLECVQDMDHENMFWYRQDPGLGLRLIYFSYDVKMKEKGDIPEGYSVSREKKERFSLILESASTNQTSMYLCASSLWRLAGGPGELFFGEGSRLTVL.

CDR3 sequence reads: CASRDQITQETQYF. The CDR3 DNA is TGTGCAAGTCGGGACCAAATTACCCAAGAGACCCAGTACTTC. The V and J genes are TRBV12-2 and TRBJ2-5. TRBV12-2 is a documented pseudogene. This CDR3 contains 14 residues.

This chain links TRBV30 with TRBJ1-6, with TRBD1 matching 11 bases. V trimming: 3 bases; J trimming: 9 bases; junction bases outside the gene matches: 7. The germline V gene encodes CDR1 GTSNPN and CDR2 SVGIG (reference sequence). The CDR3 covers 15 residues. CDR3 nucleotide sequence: TGTGCCTGGAGGGGGACAGGGGGATGGAGTTCACCCCTCCACTTT. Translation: CAWRGTGGWSSPLHF.

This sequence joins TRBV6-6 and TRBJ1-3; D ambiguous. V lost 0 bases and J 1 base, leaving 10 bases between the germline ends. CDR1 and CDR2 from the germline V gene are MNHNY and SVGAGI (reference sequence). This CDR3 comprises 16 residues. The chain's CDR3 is CASSYSTLSSGNTIYF. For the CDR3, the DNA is TGTGCCAGCAGTTACTCCACACTGTCTTCTGGAAACACCATATATTTT.

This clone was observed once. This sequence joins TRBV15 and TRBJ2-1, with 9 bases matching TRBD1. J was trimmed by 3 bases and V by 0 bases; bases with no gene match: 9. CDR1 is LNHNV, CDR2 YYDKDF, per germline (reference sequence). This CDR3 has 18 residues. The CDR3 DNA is TGTGCCACCAGCAGAGATCTCCTCACAGGGGGCGTCTACAATGAGCAGTTCTTC. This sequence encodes CATSRDLLTGGVYNEQFF.

Here the CDR3 DNA reads TGTGCCAGCAGCGCGGGAGGTGGGCAGGGAAGGGGTAATTCACCCCTCCACTTT. Its translation: CASSAGGGQGRGNSPLHF. The V call is TRBV9, the J call TRBJ1-6, with TRBD1 as a possible D gene (5 bases). CDR1 is SGDLS, CDR2 YYNGEE, per germline. The V end was cut by 3 bases, the J end by 6 bases, with 22 bases between. This CDR3 contains 18 residues. The entire variable domain, with the rest obtained from reference TRBV9 and TRBJ1-6, is as follows: DSGVTQTPKHLITATGQRVTLRCSPRSGDLSVYWYQQSLDQGLQFLIQYYNGEERAKGNILERFSAQQFPDLHSELNLSSLELGDSALYFCASSAGGGQGRGNSPLHFGNGTRLTVT.

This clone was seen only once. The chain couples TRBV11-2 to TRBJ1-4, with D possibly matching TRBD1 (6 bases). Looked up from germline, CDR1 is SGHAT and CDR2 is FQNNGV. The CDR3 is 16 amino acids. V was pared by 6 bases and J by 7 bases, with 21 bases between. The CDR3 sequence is CASSTSPRGRGEKLFF. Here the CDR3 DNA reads TGTGCCAGCAGTACTAGTCCGAGGGGCAGGGGTGAAAAACTGTTTTTT.

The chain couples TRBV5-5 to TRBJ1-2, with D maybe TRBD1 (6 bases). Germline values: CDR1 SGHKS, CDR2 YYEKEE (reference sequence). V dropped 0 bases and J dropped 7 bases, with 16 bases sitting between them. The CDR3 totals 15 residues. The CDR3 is CASSLERGAPGGYTF. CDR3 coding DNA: TGTGCCAGCAGCTTGGAGAGGGGGGCGCCGGGTGGCTACACCTTC.

The CDR3 DNA is TGTGCCATCAGTGAGAACAGCTACGAGCAGTACTTC. As protein: CAISENSYEQYF. J is TRBJ2-7 and V is TRBV10-3; no clear D. The CDR3 has 12 residues. Germline V CDR1 and CDR2: ENHRY, SYGVKD. V lost 2 bases to trimming and J lost 3 bases, with 5 bases between them.

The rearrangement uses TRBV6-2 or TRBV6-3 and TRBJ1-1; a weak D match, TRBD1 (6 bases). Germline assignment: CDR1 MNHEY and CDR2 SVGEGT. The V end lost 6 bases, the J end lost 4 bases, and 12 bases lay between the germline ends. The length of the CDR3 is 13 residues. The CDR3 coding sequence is TGTGCCAGCAGCCACGGACAGACCACTGAAGCTTTCTTT. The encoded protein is CASSHGQTTEAFF.

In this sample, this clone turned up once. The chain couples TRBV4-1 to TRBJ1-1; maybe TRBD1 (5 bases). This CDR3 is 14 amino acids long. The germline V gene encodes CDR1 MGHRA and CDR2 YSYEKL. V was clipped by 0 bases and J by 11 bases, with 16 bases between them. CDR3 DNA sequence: TGCGCCAGCAGCCAAGACCCGGGGCGAGGACGGGCTTTCTTT. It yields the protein CASSQDPGRGRAFF.

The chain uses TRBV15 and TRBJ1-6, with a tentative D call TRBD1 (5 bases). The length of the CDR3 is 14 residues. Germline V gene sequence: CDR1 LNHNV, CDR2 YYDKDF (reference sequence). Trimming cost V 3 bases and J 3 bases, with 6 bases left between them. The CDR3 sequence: CATSRDNYNSPLHF. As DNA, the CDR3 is TGTGCCACCAGCAGGGACAACTATAATTCACCCCTCCACTTT. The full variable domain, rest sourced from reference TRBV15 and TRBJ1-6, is DAMVIQNPRYQVTQFGKPVTLSCSQTLNHNVMYWYQQKSSQAPKLLFHYYDKDFNNEADTPDNFQSRRPNTSFCFLDIRSPGLGDTAMYLCATSRDNYNSPLHFGNGTRLTVT.

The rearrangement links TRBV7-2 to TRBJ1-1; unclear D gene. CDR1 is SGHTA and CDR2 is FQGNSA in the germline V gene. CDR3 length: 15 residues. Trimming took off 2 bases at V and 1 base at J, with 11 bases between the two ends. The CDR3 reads CASSLFIPSNTEAFF. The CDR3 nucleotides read TGTGCCAGCAGCTTATTCATTCCGTCGAACACTGAAGCTTTCTTT.

The CDR3 loop is CASSKTWGQQETQYF. CDR3 bases: TGTGCCAGCAGCAAGACCTGGGGACAGCAAGAGACCCAGTACTTC. The gene calls are TRBV5-4 and TRBJ2-5, with 7 bases matching TRBD1. The germline V gene encodes CDR1 SGHNT and CDR2 YYREEE (reference sequence). The CDR3 covers 15 residues. V trimming: 4 bases; J trimming: 2 bases; junction bases outside the gene matches: 8. Together with reference TRBV5-4 and TRBJ2-5, the CDR3 gives the full variable domain: ETGVTQSPTHLIKTRGQQVTLRCSSQSGHNTVSWYQQALGQGPQFIFQYYREEENGRGNFPPRFSGLQFPNYSSELNVNALELDDSALYLCASSKTWGQQETQYFGPGTRLLVL.

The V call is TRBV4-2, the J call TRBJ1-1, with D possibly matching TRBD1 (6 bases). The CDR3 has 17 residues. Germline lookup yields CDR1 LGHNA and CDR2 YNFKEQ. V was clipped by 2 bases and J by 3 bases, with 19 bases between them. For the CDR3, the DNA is TGTGCCAGCAGCCAACGGGACGGGGGGCGTTGGGACACTGAAGCTTTCTTT. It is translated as CASSQRDGGRWDTEAFF.

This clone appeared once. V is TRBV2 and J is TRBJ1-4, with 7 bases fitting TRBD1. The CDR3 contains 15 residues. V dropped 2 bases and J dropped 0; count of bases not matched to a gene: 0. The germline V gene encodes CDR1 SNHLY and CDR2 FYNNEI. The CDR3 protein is CASSEQGATNEKLFF. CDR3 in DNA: TGTGCCAGCAGTGAACAGGGGGCAACTAATGAAAAACTGTTTTTT.

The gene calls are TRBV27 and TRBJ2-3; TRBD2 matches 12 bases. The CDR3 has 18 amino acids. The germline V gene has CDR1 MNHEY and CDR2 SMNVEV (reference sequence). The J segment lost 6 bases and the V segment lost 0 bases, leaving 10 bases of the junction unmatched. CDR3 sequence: CASSLSHPSGGAADTQYF. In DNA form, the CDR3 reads TGTGCCAGCAGTTTATCACATCCTAGCGGGGGGGCAGCCGATACGCAGTATTTT.

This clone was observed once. The CDR3 DNA reads as TGTGCCAGCCATGGGGGGCATTCCTACGAGCAGTACTTC. Protein sequence: CASHGGHSYEQYF. The chain couples TRBV27 to TRBJ2-7; TRBD1 or TRBD2 may be the D gene (6 bases each). Germline assignment: CDR1 MNHEY and CDR2 SMNVEV (reference sequence). V was shortened by 8 bases and J by 1 base, with 12 bases between the two germline ends. CDR3 length: 13 residues.

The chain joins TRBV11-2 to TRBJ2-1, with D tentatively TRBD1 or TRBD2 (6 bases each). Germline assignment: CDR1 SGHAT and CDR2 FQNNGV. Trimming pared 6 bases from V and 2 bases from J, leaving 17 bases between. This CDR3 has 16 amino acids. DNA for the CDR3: TGTGCCAGCAGTCTATGGGGGGCCCAGACCTACAATGAGCAGTTCTTC. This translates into CASSLWGAQTYNEQFF. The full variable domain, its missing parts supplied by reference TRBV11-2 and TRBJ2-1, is EAGVAQSPRYKIIEKRQSVAFWCNPISGHATLYWYQQILGQGPKLLIQFQNNGVVDDSQLPKDRFSAERLKGVDSTLKIQPAKLEDSAVYLCASSLWGAQTYNEQFFGPGTRLTVL.